The clone carrying this T cell receptor (beta chain) has a handful of counts. This entry is derived from a study of cytomegalovirus exposure and HLA in healthy donors. Each donor was nominally healthy when sampled (though unrecorded immune exposures were likely). The CDR3 runs to 15 residues. Germline CDR1 is MNHNS and CDR2 is SASEGT. Unmatched junction bases numbered 5, after V lost 5 bases and J lost 1 base. Researchers ran the PCR with 60 Vbeta and 13 Jbeta primers. The data were produced by immunoSEQ multiplex PCR, yet TCRdb's version contains in-frame clones alone and is incomplete. The profile shows 130,000 or so clones, about three quarters of them singletons.

Sequencing used PBMCs. V gene TRBV6-1 combines with J gene TRBJ1-1, with 9 bases aligning to TRBD1. The clonotype comes from a man aged 25-40 years in good health and CMV-seronegative. CDR3 DNA: TGTGCCAGCAGTCCCAAGACAGGGGGGAACACTGAAGCTTTCTTT. It codes for CASSPKTGGNTEAFF.